This T cell receptor beta chain emerged from a study of blood T cells in healthy people across ages. A second PCR, run for about 7 to 12 cycles, used a sample-barcoded 5' primer plus a J-beta primer mix. TCRdb re-derived calls from the 5' RACE reads in MiXCR, one entry per CDR3 protein. The sample has about 1,400,000 distinct CDR3 sequences, approximately 40% seen once. There are 14 residues in the CDR3. Trimming left V 1 base short and J 9 bases short, with 13 bases between. Drawn from each donor were roughly 10 milliliters of peripheral blood. This sequence originates from a young woman in good health. The sequenced sample consisted of blood. This chain links TRBV12-3 or TRBV12-4 with TRBJ1-5, with D perhaps TRBD1 (5 bases). The CDR3 bases are TGTGCCAGCAGTTTAGGGGCAGGGCCCCGGCCCCAGCATTTT. Translated: CASSLGAGPRPQHF.